The 3 T cell receptor beta chains below all came from one sample that was sequenced in a study of blood T cell repertoires in COVID-19. Assay used: immunoSEQ multiplex PCR; TCRdb lists only in-frame clones, some missing. The data contain just under 150,000 clones, 85% to 90% of them singletons. The source material was peripheral blood. The receptor source for this set is a man aged 50-60 years who had recovered from COVID-19.

The gene calls are TRBV29-1 and TRBJ2-3; the D gene is possibly TRBD2 (7 bases). V was pared by 7 bases and J by 1 base, with 21 bases between. Germline CDR1 SQVTM, CDR2 ANQGSEA. This CDR3 is built from 16 residues. The CDR3 protein is CSAGGGSGARTDTQYF. CDR3 nucleotides: TGCAGCGCTGGGGGGGGCTCGGGGGCCCGCACAGATACGCAGTATTTT.

CDR3 sequence (DNA): TGTGCCAGCAGCTTAGAGGTCGGCATTACTACCTACTACGAGCAGTACTTC. Translating gives CASSLEVGITTYYEQYF. This chain uses TRBV7-6 with TRBJ2-7; no clear D gene. V was trimmed by 1 base and J by 3 bases, leaving 19 bases between them. The CDR3 loop spans 17 amino acids. Germline CDR1 SGHVS, CDR2 FNYEAQ.

V is TRBV9 and J is TRBJ1-2; 9 nucleotides align to TRBD1. Germline assignment: CDR1 SGDLS and CDR2 YYNGEE. Germline trimming cut 4 bases from V and 4 bases from J; bases unmatched to any gene: 29. The CDR3 extends over 22 amino acids. CDR3 nucleotide sequence: TGTGCCAGCAGCTCCTTTCGACAAAGCTCAGGGACAGGGTCCCTTTGGGGCTATGGCTACACCTTC. Protein sequence: CASSSFRQSSGTGSLWGYGYTF.